This TCR beta chain was sequenced for a study of beta chain features in type 1 diabetes. Overall study results and limits: Cells carrying high TCR expression could end up over-represented when cDNA is sequenced.

This CDR3 is 13 amino acids long. The germline CDR1 and CDR2 sequences are SGHNT and YENEEA. V dropped 0 bases and J dropped 6 bases, with 8 bases sitting between them. This clone was counted between two and nine times. Its antigen remains unknown. Sequencing targeted expressed TCRB transcripts, as all isolated RNA had been reverse transcribed. Libraries were prepared by immunoSEQ multiplex PCR; TCRdb keeps only in-frame clonotypes and omits some of them. The sample contains about 360,000 clones, roughly 12% of which appear only once. The TCR sequence derives from a man aged 18 to 29 in good health. This chain uses TRBV11-3 with TRBJ2-5; possibly TRBD1 for D (5 bases). Sequences were obtained from naive CD4+ T cells from blood. The CDR3 sequence is CASSLDRAKTQYF. CDR3 coding DNA: TGTGCCAGCAGCTTAGACAGGGCCAAGACCCAGTACTTC.